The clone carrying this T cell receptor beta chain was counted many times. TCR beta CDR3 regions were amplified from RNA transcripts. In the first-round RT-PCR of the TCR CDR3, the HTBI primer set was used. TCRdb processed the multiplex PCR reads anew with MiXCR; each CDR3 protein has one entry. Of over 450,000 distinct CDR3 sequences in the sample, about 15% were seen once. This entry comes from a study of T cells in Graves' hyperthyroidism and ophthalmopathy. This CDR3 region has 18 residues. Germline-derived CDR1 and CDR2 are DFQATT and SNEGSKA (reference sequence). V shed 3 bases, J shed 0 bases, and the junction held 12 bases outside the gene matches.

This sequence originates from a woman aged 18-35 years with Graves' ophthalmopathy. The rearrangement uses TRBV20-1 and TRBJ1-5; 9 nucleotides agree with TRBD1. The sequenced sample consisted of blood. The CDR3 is CSASKGPGQGYSNQPQHF. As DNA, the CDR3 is TGCAGTGCTAGCAAAGGACCGGGACAGGGTTATAGCAATCAGCCCCAGCATTTT.